These 20 T cell receptor beta chains were sequenced from one sample in a study of cytomegalovirus exposure and HLA in healthy donors (dated by TCRdb to 2017 to 2019). Libraries were built with the immunoSEQ multiplex PCR assay. For the multiplex PCR, a mixture combining 60 forward primers for TCR Vbeta segments and 13 reverse primers for TCR Jbeta segments was used. As stored in TCRdb, this immuneACCESS dataset retains in-frame rearrangements with V and J assigned. A fraction of the clones does not appear; measured against another copy, unresolved V genes explain less than half of the discrepancy, and the remainder lacks a known reason. The sample contains roughly 80,000 clones, more than 50% of them found a single time. 4% to 4.5% of the sample comes from the top ten. The sample taken for sequencing was PBMCs. These TCRs come from a male donor in good health and CMV-seropositive.

This clone occurred a few times. V is TRBV5-1 and J is TRBJ2-7; 8 positions match TRBD1. V dropped 4 bases and J dropped 7; count of bases not matched to a gene: 1. CDR1 and CDR2 from the germline V gene are SGHRS and YFSETQ. The CDR3 runs 11 residues. This CDR3 reads CASSRDREQYF. The CDR3 bases are TGCGCCAGCAGCCGGGACAGGGAGCAGTACTTC.

This clone was detected a few times. The chain combines TRBV6-5 with TRBJ2-3, with no clear D. Trimming removed 10 bases at V and 3 bases at J, with 8 bases between. CDR1 and CDR2 from the germline V gene are MNHEY and SVGAGI. This CDR3 is 11 amino acids long. DNA for the CDR3: TGTGCCACCAAAGAGACAGATACGCAGTATTTT. It yields the protein CATKETDTQYF.

The chain uses TRBV2 and TRBJ1-1; D unclear. The V and J ends lost 10 bases and 5 bases respectively, with 11 bases between them. The CDR3 is 11 amino acids. CDR1 is SNHLY, CDR2 FYNNEI, per germline. The CDR3 nucleotides read TGTGCCACCATGGCGGGGACTGAAGCTTTCTTT. This encodes CATMAGTEAFF.

This clone showed up just a few times. The chain joins TRBV29-1 to TRBJ2-5, with D perhaps matching TRBD2 (5 bases). Judging by the DNA end, TRBJ2-7 fits better; the J call may be wrong. The germline CDR1 and CDR2 sequences are SQVTM and ANQGSEA. This CDR3 spans 12 amino acids. The CDR3 here is CSVGELGYEQYF. The DNA of the CDR3 is TGCAGCGTTGGGGAGCTTGGGTACGAGCAGTACTTC.

This clone showed up just once. V gene TRBV10-3 combines with J gene TRBJ2-3; TRBD2 aligns across 9 bases. J gave up 0 bases and V 3 bases, and 1 base lay outside the gene matches. CDR3 length: 15 amino acids. Germline V lookup: CDR1 ENHRY, CDR2 SYGVKD. CDR3 region: CAISDAGGSTDTQYF. CDR3 nucleotides: TGTGCCATCAGTGACGCGGGAGGGAGCACAGATACGCAGTATTTT.

The chain recombines TRBV5-1 with TRBJ1-2; D is undetermined. V lost 3 bases, J lost 6 bases, and 15 bases lay in between. This CDR3 region has 14 residues. Germline CDR1 is SGHRS and CDR2 is YFSETQ. CDR3 nucleotide sequence: TGCGCCAGCAGCTCAAACCGACAAGTAAATGGCTACACCTTC. It codes for CASSSNRQVNGYTF.

The gene calls are TRBV2 and TRBJ1-4; no clear D gene. Trimming removed 6 bases at V and 7 bases at J, with 12 bases between. CDR3 length: 13 amino acids. CDR1 and CDR2 (germline): SNHLY, FYNNEI. In DNA, the CDR3 is TGTGCCAGCAGGGGCCTCAAAGGTGAAAAACTGTTTTTT. Protein sequence: CASRGLKGEKLFF.

The chain recombines TRBV2 with TRBJ1-5, with TRBD1 matching over 9 bases. The CDR3 is made up of 17 amino acids. The germline CDR1 and CDR2 sequences are SNHLY and FYNNEI. With 2 bases clipped from V and 3 bases from J, the junction kept 8 bases outside the gene matches. CDR3 nucleotides: TGTGCCAGCAGTGAACCGGCCGGGACAGGGTACAATCAGCCCCAGCATTTT. It codes for CASSEPAGTGYNQPQHF.

The chain joins TRBV29-1 to TRBJ1-2, with 7 bases that match TRBD1. The V gene end was trimmed by 7 bases and the J gene end by 3 bases; junction bases not matched to a gene: 8. The CDR3 is 13 residues long. CDR1 SQVTM and CDR2 ANQGSEA come from the germline V gene. CDR3 DNA sequence: TGCAGCGCCATCCGGGACAGCCACTATGGCTACACCTTC. This translates into CSAIRDSHYGYTF.

The CDR3 bases are TGTGCCAGCAGTGGGGGACTAGCGGGAGCCTACGTCTACGAGCAGTACTTC. This encodes CASSGGLAGAYVYEQYF. J is TRBJ2-7 and V is TRBV27; 14 nucleotides match TRBD2. The length of the CDR3 is 17 residues. V was pared by 5 bases and J by 3 bases, with 9 bases of the junction left unmatched. From germline, CDR1 is MNHEY and CDR2 SMNVEV (reference sequence).

The V and J genes are TRBV5-6 and TRBJ2-3; a weak D match, TRBD1 (5 bases). The CDR3 sequence is 14 residues long. Germline CDR1 SGHDT, CDR2 YYEEEE. V was clipped by 0 bases and J by 2 bases, with 7 bases between them. This CDR3 reads CASSLGQFTDTQYF. For the CDR3, the DNA is TGTGCCAGCAGCTTGGGACAGTTCACAGATACGCAGTATTTT.

This clone was counted between two and nine times. This chain uses TRBV6-6 with TRBJ1-5; 8 bases agree with TRBD1. Germline assignment: CDR1 MNHNY and CDR2 SVGAGI (reference sequence). Unmatched junction bases numbered 4, after V lost 7 bases and J lost 5 bases. CDR3 length: 13 residues. CDR3: CASKGQVDQPQHF. CDR3 DNA sequence: TGTGCCAGCAAGGGACAGGTGGATCAGCCCCAGCATTTT.

Only a few counts were recorded for this clone. The CDR3 nucleotides read TGCGCCAGCAGTGAGTCCGCAGCCGGGCCCCTCCACTTT. Amino acids: CASSESAAGPLHF. The chain couples TRBV10-2 to TRBJ1-6, with D unresolved. Trimming left V 0 bases short and J 13 bases short, with 10 bases between. CDR1 is WSHSY and CDR2 is SAAADI in the germline V gene. CDR3 size: 13 residues.

The gene calls are TRBV6-5 and TRBJ1-5, with 7 bases that match TRBD1. There are 14 residues in the CDR3. Trimming cost V 6 bases and J 7 bases; bases outside gene matches: 9. Per the germline V gene, CDR1 is MNHEY and CDR2 is SVGAGI. Here the CDR3 reads CASSPGTASQPQHF. The CDR3 nucleotides read TGTGCCAGCAGCCCCGGGACAGCTTCCCAGCCCCAGCATTTT.

The count of this clone is one. The gene calls are TRBV9 and TRBJ2-5, with D possibly being TRBD2 (5 bases). Between the trimmed V and J ends, which lost 0 bases and 5 bases, there was a span of 11 bases. CDR1 is SGDLS and CDR2 is YYNGEE in the germline V gene. The CDR3 spans 14 residues. DNA of the CDR3: TGTGCCAGCAGCGTAGGACGGGGAGCGGAGACCCAGTACTTC. Its translation: CASSVGRGAETQYF.

The chain employs TRBV5-1 and TRBJ2-1, with 13 positions matching TRBD2. With 3 bases clipped from V and 10 bases from J, the junction kept 4 bases outside the gene matches. The germline V gene encodes CDR1 SGHRS and CDR2 YFSETQ. CDR3 length: 14 residues. The CDR3 reads CASSWGTSGEEQFF. Here the CDR3 DNA reads TGCGCCAGCAGCTGGGGGACTAGCGGGGAAGAGCAGTTCTTC.

The genes are TRBV6-4 and TRBJ2-3; 10 bases match TRBD2. V trimming: 0 bases; J trimming: 4 bases; junction bases outside the gene matches: 4. Germline V gene lookup returns CDR1 MRHNA and CDR2 SNTAGT. This CDR3 region has 16 residues. This CDR3 reads CASSDSSSGRPDTQYF. CDR3 sequence (DNA): TGTGCCAGCAGTGACTCTTCTAGCGGGAGACCAGATACGCAGTATTTT.

This sequence joins TRBV2 and TRBJ2-2; TRBD1 matches 7 bases. CDR1 and CDR2 (germline): SNHLY, FYNNEI. CDR3 length: 15 residues. V was pared by 7 bases and J by 1 base, with 6 bases of the junction left unmatched. CDR3 protein: CASNYRTGNTGELFF. The CDR3 coding sequence is TGTGCCAGCAATTATCGGACAGGGAACACCGGGGAGCTGTTTTTT.

This clone was counted between two and nine times. The genes are TRBV4-3 and TRBJ1-4; TRBD1 aligns across 9 bases. Trimming cost V 3 bases and J 8 bases; bases outside gene matches: 10. The CDR3 sequence is 16 residues long. Germline V gene lookup returns CDR1 LGHNA and CDR2 YSLEER. The DNA for the CDR3 is TGCGCCAGCAGCCAGACTCCGGGACAGGGAAGAGAAAAACTGTTTTTT. Residues: CASSQTPGQGREKLFF.

This chain connects TRBV7-2 to TRBJ2-1; D perhaps matches TRBD1 (5 bases). The CDR3 is 14 residues long. CDR1 SGHTA and CDR2 FQGNSA come from the germline V gene. V lost 1 base to trimming and J lost 6 bases, with 10 bases between them. The CDR3 here is CASSLGGSSNEQFF. DNA of the CDR3: TGTGCCAGCAGCTTAGGGGGCAGCTCCAATGAGCAGTTCTTC.